This TCR beta chain was captured by sequencing in a study of blood T cell repertoires in COVID-19. As processed by the authors: It was from reference gene primer amplification that nucleated cell counts were estimated. Sequencing used immunoSEQ multiplex PCR; TCRdb keeps in-frame clones, though not all of them. The V and J calls and clone size were taken over from that table, and D and trimming were inferred from the DNA. The sample has hundreds of thousands of clones, around nine tenths seen once. Germline V lookup: CDR1 ENHRY, CDR2 SYGVKD. V was trimmed by 0 bases and J by 9 bases, leaving 14 bases between them. CDR3 length equals 14 residues.

This TCR came from a woman between 18 and 30 years old who had recovered from COVID-19. The specimen was peripheral blood. V usage is TRBV10-3 and J usage is TRBJ1-2, with D hard to call. The CDR3 region is CAISESVGQRSYTF. The DNA of the CDR3 is TGTGCCATCAGTGAGTCGGTCGGCCAGAGGAGCTACACCTTC.